This TCR beta chain was identified in a study of shared clonotypes between healthy human individuals. This clone was observed at least ten times. TCRdb's table, derived via immunoSEQ multiplex PCR, lists solely in-frame clones and lacks some. The sample contains a few hundred thousand clones, around 80% of which appear only once. Those who donated, Caucasian adults without exception, all lived in Nashville, Tennessee. The CDR3 loop spans 12 amino acids. The V gene's germline CDR1 is KGHSH and CDR2 LQKENI. The V end was cut by 1 base, the J end by 8 bases, with 6 bases between. The gene calls are TRBV18 and TRBJ2-1, with unresolved D. The receptor was derived from a woman aged 40 to 50 in good health. Some clones in this sample may be carry-over from other donors' samples. Sequenced: PBMCs. For the CDR3, the DNA is TGTGCCAGCTCACCACTACCGTATGAGCAGTTCTTC. As protein: CASSPLPYEQFF.